Below, 28 T cell receptor beta chains from the same sample are listed, as sequenced in a study of neurological immune-mediated disorders. TCRdb redid the calling of the 5' RACE reads with MiXCR, one entry per CDR3 protein. The data hold fewer than 40,000 distinct CDR3 sequences, with 4.8% observed a single time. The sequenced material came from CD4+ T cells from blood. Receptor source: a young man in good health.

This clonotype was recorded at least ten times. The J gene is TRBJ2-7, the V gene TRBV12-3 or TRBV12-4; 8 nucleotides line up with TRBD2. This CDR3 spans 14 amino acids. J was trimmed by 3 bases and V by 5 bases; bases with no gene match: 6. The CDR3 DNA is TGTGCCAGCAGTCAGGGGACTAGTCTCTACGAGCAGTACTTC. Translated: CASSQGTSLYEQYF.

There are many counts of this clonotype. The chain carries TRBV7-8 and TRBJ2-5; possibly TRBD1 or TRBD2 for D (5 bases each). The germline V gene has CDR1 SGHVS and CDR2 FQNEAQ. The CDR3 loop spans 15 amino acids. Trimming left V 5 bases short and J 3 bases short, with 16 bases between. DNA for the CDR3: TGTGCCAGCAGCCTCGTTCGGGGCAGCAAAGAGACCCAGTACTTC. Translation: CASSLVRGSKETQYF.

This clonotype showed up many times. V usage is TRBV29-1 and J usage is TRBJ2-7; D may be TRBD1 (6 bases). V lost 6 bases and J lost 0, with 9 bases in between. This CDR3 is built from 12 residues. Germline CDR1 is SQVTM and CDR2 is ANQGSEA. The CDR3 nucleotides read TGCAGCGTGGGGACACACTCCTACGAGCAGTACTTC. Translated: CSVGTHSYEQYF.

Ten or more counts support this clonotype. This rearrangement joins TRBV20-1 to TRBJ1-2, with D perhaps TRBD1 (6 bases). This CDR3 is built from 11 residues. The germline V gene encodes CDR1 DFQATT and CDR2 SNEGSKA (reference sequence). Deletions cut 5 bases from V and 2 bases from J, with 6 bases between. For the CDR3, the DNA is TGCAGTGCTGGACAGAACTATGGCTACACCTTC. Residues: CSAGQNYGYTF.

This clonotype was counted many times. The chain combines TRBV5-1 with TRBJ1-2, with 8 positions matching TRBD1. Germline V gives CDR1 SGHRS, CDR2 YFSETQ. The CDR3 has 14 amino acids. The ends lost 0 bases at V and 6 bases at J; junction bases unmatched: 4. The CDR3 region is CASSLGQGNDGYTF. DNA of the CDR3: TGCGCCAGCAGCTTGGGACAGGGGAATGATGGCTACACCTTC.

At least ten counts were recorded for this clonotype. This rearrangement joins TRBV5-1 to TRBJ1-6; D is ambiguous. The V end was cut by 5 bases, the J end by 7 bases, with 7 bases between. Germline CDR1 reads SGHRS; CDR2 reads YFSETQ. The CDR3 sequence is 12 residues long. CDR3 coding DNA: TGCGCCAGCAGTCCAGAGAATTCACCCCTCCACTTT. It translates to CASSPENSPLHF.

This clonotype was detected many times. The chain couples TRBV19 to TRBJ1-2; 10 bases are shared with TRBD1. The CDR3 contains 16 residues. Germline lookup yields CDR1 LNHDA and CDR2 SQIVND (reference sequence). J was trimmed by 2 bases and V by 8 bases; bases with no gene match: 11. Here the CDR3 DNA reads TGTGCCAGTGTCGCGGGTCCGGGACAGGGGAACTATGGCTACACCTTC. It is translated as CASVAGPGQGNYGYTF. The whole variable domain, filled in from reference TRBV19 and TRBJ1-2, reads DGGITQSPKYLFRKEGQNVTLSCEQNLNHDAMYWYRQDPGQGLRLIYYSQIVNDFQKGDIAEGYSVSREKKESFPLTVTSAQKNPTAFYLCASVAGPGQGNYGYTFGSGTRLTVV.

This clonotype appeared many times. Here the CDR3 DNA reads TGTGCCAGCAGTTTACGGGGCAGGCGAAACACCTTC. Protein: CASSLRGRRNTF. The chain combines TRBV12-3 or TRBV12-4 with TRBJ1-2; D perhaps matches TRBD1 (5 bases). The V end lost 2 bases, the J end lost 12 bases, and 13 bases lay between the germline ends. The CDR3 loop spans 12 amino acids.

This clonotype was detected many times. The chain employs TRBV29-1 and TRBJ1-4, with 9 bases aligning to TRBD1. The ends lost 5 bases at V and 8 bases at J; junction bases unmatched: 6. The CDR3 is made up of 13 amino acids. The germline gives CDR1 SQVTM, CDR2 ANQGSEA. The CDR3 nucleotides read TGCAGCGTTAACAGGGGGCGAGGAGAAAAACTGTTTTTT. It translates to CSVNRGRGEKLFF. The full variable domain, with the rest looked up from reference TRBV29-1 and TRBJ1-4, is SAVISQKPSRDICQRGTSLTIQCQVDSQVTMMFWYRQQPGQSLTLIATANQGSEATYESGFVIDKFPISRPNLTFSTLTVSNMSPEDSSIYLCSVNRGRGEKLFFGSGTQLSVL.

This clonotype appeared many times. This sequence joins TRBV12-3 or TRBV12-4 and TRBJ2-1; TRBD1 matches 7 bases. Trimming at V came to 6 bases and at J to 8 bases, leaving 13 bases not matched to a gene. The CDR3 loop spans 15 amino acids. CDR3 region: CASSPRAGGVDEQFF. In DNA form, the CDR3 reads TGTGCCAGCAGCCCAAGGGCAGGGGGAGTCGATGAGCAGTTCTTC.

This clonotype was seen many times. This chain joins TRBV29-1 and TRBJ1-6; possible D gene TRBD1, 5 bases. CDR3 size: 12 residues. V lost 7 bases, J lost 13 bases, and 17 bases lay in between. The V gene's germline CDR1 is SQVTM and CDR2 ANQGSEA. CDR3 region: CSASGQGGPLHF. CDR3 DNA: TGCAGCGCCTCGGGGCAGGGAGGTCCCCTCCACTTT.

This clonotype was observed at least ten times. The chain uses TRBV7-9 and TRBJ1-1; D is uncertain. Trimming shortened V by 8 bases and J by 0 bases, and 22 bases separated the two germline ends. The CDR3 is 17 residues long. The germline gives CDR1 SEHNR, CDR2 FQNEAQ (reference sequence). The DNA for the CDR3 is TGTGCCAGCTCCTTAATGACCTCTTTTTGGGTGAACACTGAAGCTTTCTTT. Amino acid sequence: CASSLMTSFWVNTEAFF.

The chain couples TRBV5-5 to TRBJ2-2; D is undetermined. The germline gives CDR1 SGHKS, CDR2 YYEKEE (reference sequence). Trimming removed 4 bases from V and 7 bases from J, with 8 bases in between. This CDR3 region has 12 residues. For the CDR3, the DNA is TGTGCCAGCAGCCCCCCCTACGGGGAGCTGTTTTTT. Protein sequence: CASSPPYGELFF.

This clonotype was counted many times. The J gene is TRBJ1-2, the V gene TRBV12-3 or TRBV12-4, with TRBD1 identical over 7 bases. The ends lost 6 bases at V and 7 bases at J; junction bases unmatched: 11. The CDR3 is 14 residues long. The CDR3 here is CASRRDRSLSGYTF. The CDR3, as DNA: TGTGCCAGCAGGCGGGACAGAAGTTTGAGTGGCTACACCTTC.

This clonotype was picked up many times. The chain carries TRBV20-1 and TRBJ2-2; 9 nucleotides agree with TRBD1. V was pared by 6 bases and J by 4 bases, with 9 bases of the junction left unmatched. The CDR3 is made up of 15 amino acids. Looked up from germline, CDR1 is DFQATT and CDR2 is SNEGSKA (reference sequence). The CDR3 protein is CSAPLGTGPTGELFF. The CDR3 bases are TGCAGTGCCCCCTTAGGGACAGGGCCCACCGGGGAGCTGTTTTTT.

This clonotype appeared many times. This chain joins TRBV6-5 and TRBJ1-1, with TRBD1 identical over 7 bases. The CDR3 sequence is 14 residues long. The germline V gene encodes CDR1 MNHEY and CDR2 SVGAGI. Germline trimming cut 4 bases from V and 5 bases from J; bases unmatched to any gene: 7. The CDR3 DNA is TGTGCCAGCAGTTTGAGGGGCAGGGGGACTGAAGCTTTCTTT. Translated, it gives CASSLRGRGTEAFF.

The table lists this clonotype with many counts. This sequence joins TRBV10-3 and TRBJ2-2; TRBD1 matches 8 bases. The V and J ends lost 10 bases and 4 bases, in that order; junction bases with no gene match: 2. The germline gives CDR1 ENHRY, CDR2 SYGVKD. This CDR3 is 12 amino acids long. The DNA of the CDR3 is TGTGCCACCGACAGGGGCACCGGGGAGCTGTTTTTT. This encodes CATDRGTGELFF.

This clonotype was seen repeatedly, ten times or more. This chain connects TRBV5-1 to TRBJ1-4; weak D call: TRBD1 (5 bases). From germline, CDR1 is SGHRS and CDR2 YFSETQ. The CDR3 is 15 residues long. V lost 1 base to trimming and J lost 8 bases, with 15 bases between them. CDR3 region: CASSLKEGVHEKLFF. CDR3 coding DNA: TGCGCCAGCAGCTTGAAGGAAGGGGTGCACGAAAAACTGTTTTTT.

This clonotype came up many times. The chain recombines TRBV28 with TRBJ1-1, with 9 nucleotides matching TRBD1. This CDR3 contains 15 residues. Trimming took 6 bases from V and 6 from J; bases not matched to a gene: 11. CDR1 is MDHEN and CDR2 is SYDVKM in the germline V gene. Written as DNA, the CDR3 is TGTGCCAGCAGCACGGCCGGGACAGGGCTGGCTGAAGCTTTCTTT. It codes for CASSTAGTGLAEAFF.

This clonotype was detected many times. The chain links TRBV4-1 to TRBJ2-1; 10 nucleotides line up with TRBD2. The CDR3 spans 18 residues. Germline V lookup: CDR1 MGHRA, CDR2 YSYEKL. The V and J ends lost 0 bases and 8 bases, in that order; junction bases with no gene match: 13. CDR3 amino acids: CASSQDRWSGGAVDEQFF. DNA for the CDR3: TGCGCCAGCAGCCAAGATCGTTGGAGCGGGGGGGCCGTGGATGAGCAGTTCTTC.

There are many counts of this clonotype. CDR3 region: CASSLGIVGGMNTEAFF. CDR3 coding DNA: TGCGCCAGCAGCTTGGGGATTGTGGGGGGAATGAACACTGAAGCTTTCTTT. V is TRBV5-1 and J is TRBJ1-1, with a tentative D call TRBD1 (5 bases). CDR1 and CDR2 from the germline V gene are SGHRS and YFSETQ. CDR3 length: 17 amino acids. V was clipped by 0 bases and J by 0 bases, with 15 bases between them. Filled out from reference TRBV5-1 and TRBJ1-1, the complete variable domain reads KAGVTQTPRYLIKTRGQQVTLSCSPISGHRSVSWYQQTPGQGLQFLFEYFSETQRNKGNFPGRFSGRQFSNSRSEMNVSTLELGDSALYLCASSLGIVGGMNTEAFFGQGTRLTVV.

This clonotype appeared many times. The chain recombines TRBV29-1 with TRBJ2-1, with D perhaps matching TRBD1 or TRBD2 (6 bases each). The CDR3 spans 13 residues. V gave up 7 bases and J gave up 3 bases, with 13 bases separating them. The germline CDR1 and CDR2 sequences are SQVTM and ANQGSEA. For the CDR3, the DNA is TGCAGCGCACGGGGGCCCTTCTACAATGAGCAGTTCTTC. Encoded protein: CSARGPFYNEQFF.

This clonotype was seen repeatedly, ten times or more. The chain links TRBV29-1 to TRBJ1-2; TRBD1 matches at 10 bases. J was trimmed by 4 bases and V by 4 bases; bases with no gene match: 6. From germline, CDR1 is SQVTM and CDR2 ANQGSEA. There are 14 residues in the CDR3. The CDR3 DNA sequence: TGCAGCGTTGTATCGGGACAGGGGTTCTATGGCTACACCTTC. This encodes CSVVSGQGFYGYTF.

This clonotype was seen at least ten times. The genes are TRBV29-1 and TRBJ2-3, with TRBD2 matching over 9 bases. V trimming: 8 bases; J trimming: 6 bases; junction bases outside the gene matches: 9. CDR3 size: 13 residues. Germline lookup yields CDR1 SQVTM and CDR2 ANQGSEA. The CDR3 DNA sequence: TGCAGCCTGAAGGGACTAGCTTTGGATACGCAGTATTTT. Its translation: CSLKGLALDTQYF.

The chain combines TRBV30 with TRBJ2-3; D remains ambiguous. The CDR3 has 12 residues. Trimming left V 1 base short and J 4 bases short, with 6 bases between. The V gene's germline CDR1 is GTSNPN and CDR2 SVGIG (reference sequence). For the CDR3, the DNA is TGTGCCTGGAGTGGTGGCCCAGATACGCAGTATTTT. This codes for CAWSGGPDTQYF.

In this sample, this clonotype turned up many times. V gene TRBV5-1 combines with J gene TRBJ2-1, with 9 bases aligning to TRBD2. Germline assignment: CDR1 SGHRS and CDR2 YFSETQ. The CDR3 totals 15 residues. Unmatched junction bases numbered 7, after V lost 2 bases and J lost 7 bases. CDR3 coding DNA: TGCGCCAGCAGCTTAATGGCGGGGGGGCTAAATGAGCAGTTCTTC. The encoded protein is CASSLMAGGLNEQFF.

This clonotype was counted ten times or more. The chain links TRBV12-5 to TRBJ1-2; D perhaps matches TRBD1 (5 bases). V gave up 5 bases and J gave up 4 bases, with 17 bases separating them. There are 15 residues in the CDR3. Germline CDR1 LGHNT, CDR2 FRNRAP. CDR3 in DNA: TGTGCTAGTGGTCGGGAGGCAGGGCAACTCTATGGCTACACCTTC. It encodes CASGREAGQLYGYTF. The whole variable domain, filled in from reference TRBV12-5 and TRBJ1-2, reads DARVTQTPRHKVTEMGQEVTMRCQPILGHNTVFWYRQTMMQGLELLAYFRNRAPLDDSGMPKDRFSAEMPDATLATLKIQPSEPRDSAVYFCASGREAGQLYGYTFGSGTRLTVV.

This clonotype was recorded many times. This chain uses TRBV20-1 with TRBJ1-4; D unclear. There are 14 residues in the CDR3. The V end was cut by 6 bases, the J end by 0 bases, with 11 bases between. The germline V gene has CDR1 DFQATT and CDR2 SNEGSKA (reference sequence). The CDR3 here is CSAFHLATNEKLFF. The CDR3 coding sequence is TGCAGTGCATTTCATCTTGCAACTAATGAAAAACTGTTTTTT.